This T cell receptor beta chain was identified during a study of shared clonotypes between healthy human individuals. At the level of the study: Researchers assigned three CD4 naive, three CD4 memory, two CD8 naive and one CD8 memory plate to each donor.

Study-level findings and limits: Depth of sequencing was expected to influence donor clonotype sharing.

Germline CDR1 is MNHNY and CDR2 is SVGAGI (reference sequence). The CDR3 extends over 13 amino acids. Trimming stripped 5 bases from V and 4 bases from J, with 11 bases between. Produced via immunoSEQ multiplex PCR; TCRdb's table is partial and in-frame only. In the table there are 2 million or so clones, just under 95% of which are singletons. With regard to this clone: Its antigen is unidentified.

CD8 cells regarded as naive lacked CD45RO, were positively chosen for CCR7, and omitted terminally differentiated effector memory CD45RA+ cells. The sequence was collected from a man in his late teens or twenties in good health. Sequenced material: naive CD8+ T cells sorted from blood. The genes are TRBV6-6 and TRBJ1-1, with D perhaps matching TRBD1 (5 bases). CDR3 sequence: CASSPSGVTEAFF. The CDR3 DNA sequence: TGTGCCAGCAGTCCGTCGGGGGTCACTGAAGCTTTCTTT.